The rows below give T cell receptor beta chains drawn from one sample of a study of chemoradiotherapy in HPV16-positive cancers. Repertoires were generated with immunoSEQ multiplex PCR, while TCRdb's copy carries only in-frame clones and drops some. Among a few thousand clones listed, roughly nine tenths were seen once. This specimen was tumor tissue, taken from a patient who underwent chemoradiotherapy. The source is a human donor with HPV-associated anogenital cancer. Both conserved end residues are part of each CDR3. D genes are given only for firm matches. Some rows mark clone size as missing; the rest say once, few, many or name a class of expanded clone.

TRBJ1-3 NA TRBD1 TRBV7-2 CASSLYRGGAGNTIYF TGTGCCAGCAGCTTATACAGGGGGGGAGCTGGAAACACCATATATTTT
TRBJ1-5 NA NA TRBV5-1 CASSLPGFPGRNQPQHF TGCGCCAGCAGCTTGCCTGGCTTCCCAGGGAGAAATCAGCCCCAGCATTTT
TRBJ1-1 NA TRBD1 TRBV30 CAWSLWGGQGGDTEAFF TGTGCCTGGAGTTTATGGGGAGGACAGGGAGGAGACACTGAAGCTTTCTTT
TRBJ2-2 NA NA TRBV27 CASSLSSGPLNTGEPFF TGTGCCAGCAGTTTATCTTCGGGCCCCCTAAACACCGGGGAGCCGTTTTTT
TRBJ1-3 few NA TRBV5-6 CASSLRGTGNTIYF TGTGCCAGCAGCTTGAGGGGAACCGGAAACACCATATATTTT
TRBJ2-2 NA NA TRBV9 CASSRSGDPGELFF TGTGCCAGCAGCAGGTCGGGAGATCCCGGGGAGCTGTTTTTT
TRBJ2-7 NA TRBD1 TRBV5-6 CASSSDRGQYEQYF TGTGCCAGCAGCTCCGACAGGGGCCAGTACGAGCAGTACTTC
TRBJ1-2 once TRBD1 TRBV28 CASRRQGTSSGYTF TGTGCCAGCAGACGACAGGGTACTTCTTCGGGCTACACCTTC
TRBJ2-5 NA TRBD2 TRBV5-1 CASSWTSGGQETQYF TGCGCCAGCAGCTGGACTAGCGGGGGCCAAGAGACCCAGTACTTC
TRBJ2-7 NA NA TRBV2 CASPKEGEGMRYEQYF TGTGCCAGCCCGAAAGAGGGGGAAGGTATGCGTTACGAGCAGTACTTC
TRBJ2-3 NA NA TRBV14 CASGGGAQYF TGTGCCAGTGGGGGAGGAGCGCAGTATTTT
TRBJ2-7 NA TRBD1 TRBV7-2 CASSWDRSSYEQYF TGTGCCAGCAGTTGGGACAGATCTTCCTACGAGCAGTACTTC
TRBJ2-3 NA TRBD2 TRBV5-8 CASSFLAGITDTQYF TGTGCCAGCAGCTTTCTAGCGGGAATCACAGATACGCAGTATTTT
TRBJ2-7 NA TRBD1 TRBV7-9 CASSFGTGMSGQYF TGTGCCAGCAGTTTCGGGACAGGGATGTCCGGGCAGTACTTC
TRBJ1-4 NA NA TRBV19 CASSMVVSREKLFF TGTGCCAGTAGTATGGTGGTGAGCCGTGAAAAACTGTTTTTT
TRBJ2-3 NA NA TRBV25-1 CASSDGGTDTQYF TGTGCCAGCAGTGACGGGGGCACAGATACGCAGTATTTT
TRBJ2-7 NA NA TRBV5-6 CASSLRREQYF TGTGCCAGCAGCCTCAGGAGGGAGCAGTACTTC
TRBJ2-7 once TRBD2 TRBV4-2 CASSQNQGTSGRGYEQYF TGTGCCAGCAGCCAAAACCAGGGGACTAGCGGGAGGGGGTACGAGCAGTACTTC
TRBJ2-3 NA TRBD1 TRBV7-8 CATGTGGEADTQYF TGTGCCACCGGGACAGGGGGTGAGGCAGATACGCAGTATTTT
TRBJ1-3 NA NA TRBV15 CATSRGRGVSGNTIYF TGTGCCACCAGCAGAGGAAGGGGAGTGAGTGGAAACACCATATATTTT
TRBJ2-3 NA TRBD2 TRBV28 CASSLGGVGTDTQYF TGTGCCAGCAGTCTTGGGGGGGTCGGGACAGATACGCAGTATTTT
TRBJ1-1 NA NA TRBV5-1 CASSAQTGGEAFF TGCGCCAGCAGCGCCCAAACCGGAGGGGAAGCTTTCTTT
TRBJ2-7 NA NA TRBV5-1 CASSPRDGTYEQYF TGCGCCAGCAGCCCCCGGGACGGGACCTACGAGCAGTACTTC
TRBJ1-1 NA TRBD1 TRBV28 CASRGGQLNTEAFF TGTGCCAGCAGGGGGGGACAGCTGAACACTGAAGCTTTCTTT
TRBJ1-5 NA TRBD1 TRBV7-8 CASSPGQGNQPQHF TGTGCCAGCAGCCCGGGACAGGGCAATCAGCCCCAGCATTTT
TRBJ2-6 NA NA TRBV5-6 CASSLRYRGDAGANVLTF TGTGCCAGCAGCTTGCGGTATAGGGGGGATGCTGGGGCCAACGTCCTGACTTTC
TRBJ2-2 NA NA TRBV7-8 CASSFKGGNSNTGELFF TGTGCCAGCAGCTTTAAGGGGGGGAACTCGAACACCGGGGAGCTGTTTTTT
TRBJ2-7 NA NA TRBV5-1 CASTPQPLGGAHEQYF TGCGCCAGCACTCCCCAGCCCCTTGGCGGGGCCCACGAGCAGTACTTC
TRBJ1-2 NA NA TRBV4-3 CASSQALNPGTLARYGYTF TGCGCCAGCAGCCAAGCTCTTAACCCCGGGACCCTAGCCAGGTATGGCTACACCTTC
TRBJ1-2 once TRBD1 TRBV7-9 CASRRDGQANYGYTF TGTGCCAGCAGGCGCGACGGACAGGCCAACTATGGCTACACCTTC
TRBJ2-5 NA TRBD1 TRBV15 CATSRDERGPFQETQYF TGTGCCACCAGCAGAGATGAAAGGGGGCCGTTCCAAGAGACCCAGTACTTC
TRBJ2-1 once TRBD1 TRBV5-4 CASSSGQDKGWNEQFF TGTGCCAGCAGCTCGGGACAGGATAAGGGTTGGAATGAGCAGTTCTTC
TRBJ2-7 NA NA TRBV2 CASRQVYEQYF TGTGCCAGCAGGCAGGTGTACGAGCAGTACTTC
TRBJ2-7 NA TRBD2 TRBV18 CASSAGTRRGYEQYF TGTGCCAGCTCGGCCGGGACTAGAAGGGGCTACGAGCAGTACTTC
TRBJ2-7 NA NA TRBV29-1 CSVGVRQGYEQYF TGCAGCGTTGGTGTGAGGCAGGGCTACGAGCAGTACTTC
TRBJ1-1 NA TRBD1 TRBV27 CASRRDRVTEAFF TGTGCCAGCCGCCGGGACAGGGTGACTGAAGCTTTCTTT
TRBJ2-2 NA TRBD1 TRBV28 CASSFRQGAGELFF TGTGCCAGCAGTTTTCGGCAGGGGGCCGGGGAGCTGTTTTTT
TRBJ2-6 NA NA TRBV7-3 CASSLTLGGGGANVLTF TGTGCCAGCAGCTTAACGTTAGGGGGAGGAGGGGCCAACGTCCTGACTTTC
TRBJ2-1 NA TRBD1 TRBV7-8 CASTTGGGQSSYNEQFF TGTGCCAGCACCACAGGGGGCGGTCAAAGCTCCTACAATGAGCAGTTCTTC
TRBJ2-7 NA NA TRBV28 CASSGGREQYF TGTGCCAGCAGTGGGGGTCGGGAGCAGTACTTC
TRBJ2-5 few NA TRBV7-2 CASSLVSGSQETQYF TGTGCCAGCAGCTTAGTATCGGGGTCCCAAGAGACCCAGTACTTC
TRBJ1-5 NA NA TRBV30 CAWSPQGNQPQHF TGTGCCTGGAGCCCGCAGGGAAATCAGCCCCAGCATTTT
TRBJ2-3 NA NA TRBV15 CATSLRTGTDTQYF TGTGCCACCAGCCTCCGGACGGGCACAGATACGCAGTATTTT
TRBJ2-7 NA NA TRBV5-1 CASSLVAGPYEQYF TGCGCCAGCAGCCTTGTGGCGGGACCCTACGAGCAGTACTTC
TRBJ2-7 NA NA TRBV5-1 CASSPDFGYEQYF TGCGCCAGCAGCCCCGATTTCGGGTACGAGCAGTACTTC
TRBJ1-5 NA TRBD1 TRBV19 CASSIGTGLQPQHF TGTGCCAGTAGTATCGGGACAGGGCTTCAGCCCCAGCATTTT
TRBJ1-4 NA NA TRBV2 CASRGLITNEKLFF TGTGCCAGCAGGGGACTGATCACTAATGAAAAACTGTTTTTT
TRBJ2-1 NA TRBD2 TRBV7-3 CASSLNLGSGRGQSEQFF TGTGCCAGCAGCTTAAATCTGGGTAGCGGGAGAGGACAGAGTGAGCAGTTCTTC
TRBJ2-7 once NA TRBV7-9 CASSLVWSYEQYF TGTGCCAGCAGCTTAGTTTGGTCCTACGAGCAGTACTTC
TRBJ2-7 NA NA TRBV4-2 CASSQDTGGMGREYF TGTGCCAGCAGCCAAGATACTGGGGGAATGGGGAGAGAATACTTC
TRBJ1-2 NA NA TRBV28 CASGLGGYGYTF TGTGCCAGCGGACTAGGGGGCTATGGCTACACCTTC